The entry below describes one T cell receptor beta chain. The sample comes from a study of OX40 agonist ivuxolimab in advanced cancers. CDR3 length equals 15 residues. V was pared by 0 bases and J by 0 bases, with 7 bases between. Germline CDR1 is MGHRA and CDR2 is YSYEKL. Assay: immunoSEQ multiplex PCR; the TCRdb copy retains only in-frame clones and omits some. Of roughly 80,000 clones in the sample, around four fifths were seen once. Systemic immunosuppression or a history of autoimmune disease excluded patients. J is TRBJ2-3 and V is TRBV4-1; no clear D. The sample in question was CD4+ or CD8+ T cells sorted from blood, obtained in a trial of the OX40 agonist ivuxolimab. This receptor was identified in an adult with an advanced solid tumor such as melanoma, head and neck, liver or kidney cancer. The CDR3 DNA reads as TGCGCCAGCAGCCAAGATTACAAGAGCACAGATACGCAGTATTTT. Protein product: CASSQDYKSTDTQYF.